The T cell receptor (beta chain) under discussion was sequenced for a study of T-cell reconstitution after alpha-beta-depleted transplantation in children. Germline V lookup: CDR1 KGHSH, CDR2 LQKENI. After removal of 2 bases from V and 4 bases from J, the junction contained 3 bases not matched to a gene. The CDR3 has 14 residues. This clonotype was picked up a small number of times. The authors prepared the TCRbeta library with unique molecular identifiers. TCRdb itself ran the PCR reads through MiXCR, one entry per CDR3 protein. The sample has 300,000 to 400,000 distinct CDR3 sequences; roughly 15% are singletons.

The sequence derives from a human donor who donated a stem cell graft to a child with Fanconi anemia. The sample consisted of PBMCs, taken from the stem cell graft. V gene TRBV18 combines with J gene TRBJ2-3, with 7 bases aligning to TRBD2. The CDR3 region has the DNA TGTGCCAGCTCACCAGCGGGGAGGGCAGATACGCAGTATTTT. It is translated as CASSPAGRADTQYF.